A selection of T cell receptor beta chains follows, all from one sample in a study of blood T cell repertoires in COVID-19. Assay: immunoSEQ multiplex PCR; the TCRdb copy retains only in-frame clones and omits some. The sample lists over 200,000 clones, around 86% seen once, with roughly 15% in the top ten. The sample comprised PBMCs or T cells enriched from blood (not recorded which). These receptors came from a man between 18 and 35 years old who had recovered from COVID-19. CDR3s include the opening cysteine and the closing phenylalanine or tryptophan.

J,V,CDR3
TRBJ2-4,TRBV28,CASSFPGQVAKNIQYF
TRBJ2-5,TRBV27,CASSHPGQQETQYF
TRBJ2-7,TRBV6-5,CASKTVYEQYF
TRBJ2-3,TRBV5-4,CASRATGDYTQYF
TRBJ2-3,TRBV3-1/TRBV3-2,CASSQMSGDTQYF
TRBJ2-1,TRBV4-2,CASSQVSLAVYNEQFF
TRBJ1-2,TRBV19,CASSSNSYYGYTF
TRBJ2-1,TRBV4-1,CASSQDRLEQFF
TRBJ1-2,TRBV19,CASSISPFGVLYGYTF
TRBJ2-2,TRBV19,CASSIVPGELFF
TRBJ2-2,TRBV15,CATSVDSFANTGELFF
TRBJ2-3,TRBV4-1,CASSQVTTGSSDTQYF
TRBJ1-2,TRBV5-1,CASSPGQGNYGYTF
TRBJ2-1,TRBV10-1,CASSESRREGNEQFF
TRBJ2-2,TRBV2,CASSGAPEGNTGELFF
TRBJ2-7,TRBV5-1,CASSLGQGIPLEQYF
TRBJ1-1,TRBV7-8,CASSRRTGGMAFF
TRBJ2-5,TRBV6-2/TRBV6-3,CASSYFRETQYF
TRBJ1-2,TRBV28,CASSSAGGYTF
TRBJ1-1,TRBV2,CASSVRANTEAFF
TRBJ1-5,TRBV12-5,CASGTPTGGSNQPQHF
TRBJ1-6,TRBV6-4,CASSAGTGSSPLHF
TRBJ2-1,TRBV19,CASTLGGNSYNEQFF
TRBJ2-7,TRBV6-5,CASSRTGGETYEQYF
TRBJ2-1,TRBV6-5,CASWAGVSNEQFF
TRBJ2-1,TRBV30,CAWSVGRQRNSYNEQFF
TRBJ1-2,TRBV19,CATRERGTYGYTF
TRBJ2-2,TRBV12-5,CASVLTGSNTGELFF
TRBJ1-6,TRBV4-1,CASRSSYNSPLHF
TRBJ2-3,TRBV10-3,CAISESGQGTDTQYF
TRBJ1-5,TRBV7-8,CASSFRDRVQPQHF
TRBJ2-1,TRBV11-3,CASSLNGGYNEQFF
TRBJ1-5,TRBV28,CASSFTRLTPQPQHF
TRBJ2-7,TRBV2,CASSYNREGGEQYF
TRBJ2-1,TRBV24-1,CATSDGGSGRVDEQFF
TRBJ1-4,TRBV6-5,CASSTQGAHEKLFF
TRBJ1-2,TRBV6-5,CASSTMRTYGYTF
TRBJ2-3,TRBV9,CASSVEGGPSEASGSYSTDTQYF
TRBJ2-5,TRBV5-4,CASRAGQGSRETQYF
TRBJ1-6,TRBV25-1,CASSDPGGYNSPLHF
TRBJ1-2,TRBV3-1/TRBV3-2,CASSQGNGAWGYTF
TRBJ1-2,TRBV28,CASSLSGLGTGSLGYGYTF
TRBJ2-7,TRBV4-1,CASSQDPTGTSLYEQYF
TRBJ2-7,TRBV10-3,CAISSGLAGGIHEQYF
TRBJ2-1,TRBV7-9,CASKSGGGYNEQFF
TRBJ1-2,TRBV5-4,CASSLQGTNYGYTF
TRBJ1-5,TRBV18,CASSPRTNQPQHF
TRBJ2-4,TRBV29-1,CSVVATGTKNIQYF
TRBJ2-7,TRBV5-4,CASSFLAGYEQYF
TRBJ2-7,TRBV28,CASSQTGGRVSYEQYF
TRBJ1-5,TRBV3-1/TRBV3-2,CASSQGAQQPQHF